These T cell receptor beta chains were read from a single sample in a study of blood T cell repertoires in COVID-19. TCRdb's copy holds only in-frame clones and misses some; the assay was immunoSEQ multiplex PCR. The sample has over 75,000 clones, roughly four fifths seen once. Sequencing used peripheral blood. All receptors come from a man aged 65 to 85 with acute or convalescent COVID-19. Each CDR3 is given with its conserved first and last residue. Fields, in order: V gene, clone size, J gene, D gene, CDR3 protein, CDR3 DNA. D genes are given only for firm matches. Expanded clones get a size class; other rows say once, few or many, or leave the size out.

TRBV6-1	once	TRBJ2-4	-	CASSDGETKNIQYF	TGTGCCAGCAGTGACGGGGAAACCAAAAACATTCAGTACTTC
TRBV10-1	-	TRBJ1-1	-	CASSVGGLNTEAFF	TGCGCCAGCAGTGTTGGGGGCCTGAACACTGAAGCTTTCTTT
TRBV2	-	TRBJ2-2	-	CASSELRAGELFF	TGTGCCAGCAGTGAACTCAGGGCCGGGGAGCTGTTTTTT
TRBV27	-	TRBJ1-5	-	CASSLGMGGAKWPQHF	-
TRBV4-2	-	TRBJ1-3	-	CASSQAAGGASGNTIYF	TGTGCCAGCAGCCAAGCCGCGGGGGGGGCGAGTGGAAACACCATATATTTT
TRBV12-5	-	TRBJ1-4	-	CASGGGGKLFF	TGTGCTAGTGGCGGGGGAGGAAAACTGTTTTTT
TRBV21-1	-	TRBJ2-7	-	CASSGWDRAFPYEQYF	TGTGCCAGCAGCGGCTGGGACAGGGCGTTTCCCTACGAGCAGTACTTC
TRBV7-3	-	TRBJ2-5	TRBD2	CASSLTTGGWETQYF	TGTGCCAGCAGCCTCACCACGGGGGGATGGGAGACCCAGTACTTC
TRBV29-1	few	TRBJ1-2	-	CSVVFEDSYGYTF	TGCAGCGTTGTCTTTGAGGACAGCTATGGCTACACCTTC
TRBV7-9	-	TRBJ2-1	TRBD2	CASHVAGRKEDEQFF	TGTGCCAGCCACGTAGCGGGAAGGAAGGAGGATGAGCAGTTCTTC
TRBV19	-	TRBJ1-6	-	CASSIEGSNNSPLHF	TGTGCCAGTAGTATAGAGGGCTCCAATAATTCACCCCTCCACTTT
TRBV2	-	TRBJ2-2	-	CASSGQPLNTGELFF	TGTGCCAGCAGTGGACAGCCGCTGAACACCGGGGAGCTGTTTTTT
TRBV7-8	-	TRBJ2-3	-	CASSYRSSGFPPQYF	TGTGCCAGCAGCTACCGTTCCTCCGGGTTCCCACCGCAGTATTTT
TRBV7-2	-	TRBJ1-5	TRBD1	CASSLTGQSARQPQHF	TGTGCCAGCAGCTTAACGGGACAGTCGGCGCGTCAGCCCCAGCATTTT
TRBV30	-	TRBJ1-2	TRBD1	CAWSSQGVLANYGYTF	TGTGCCTGGAGTAGCCAGGGGGTTCTCGCTAACTATGGCTACACCTTC
TRBV15	-	TRBJ2-5	-	CATSRPQVDQETQYF	TGTGCCACCAGCAGACCCCAGGTTGACCAAGAGACCCAGTACTTC
TRBV7-3	-	TRBJ2-1	-	CASSLTVTGNEQFF	TGTGCCAGCAGCTTAACGGTAACGGGGAATGAGCAGTTCTTC
TRBV28	-	TRBJ2-7	TRBD1	CASSPSGQAYYEQYF	TGTGCCAGCAGCCCATCGGGACAGGCCTACTACGAGCAGTACTTC
TRBV7-6	-	TRBJ1-2	TRBD1	CASSPTNRGQGYGYTF	TGTGCCAGCAGCCCTACAAACAGGGGGCAGGGTTATGGCTACACCTTC
TRBV6-5	-	TRBJ1-2	TRBD1	CASSRDRSLYGYTF	TGTGCCAGCAGCCGGGACAGGTCCCTCTATGGCTACACCTTC
TRBV15	-	TRBJ1-5	TRBD1	CATSRGDRGGDQPQHF	TGTGCCACCAGCAGGGGAGACAGGGGAGGCGATCAGCCCCAGCATTTT
TRBV19	-	TRBJ1-5	TRBD1	CASSPAGRGTNQPQHF	TGTGCCAGTAGTCCGGCAGGCAGGGGGACCAATCAGCCCCAGCATTTT
TRBV30	many	TRBJ1-6	-	CAWKSSYNSPLHF	TGTGCCTGGAAGAGCTCCTATAATTCACCCCTCCACTTT
TRBV12-3/TRBV12-4	-	TRBJ1-1	-	CASSLSTNTEAFF	TGTGCCAGCAGTCTCTCAACAAACACTGAAGCTTTCTTT
TRBV6-5	-	TRBJ1-1	-	CASSSPGGAVTEAFF	TGTGCCAGCAGTTCCCCCGGGGGGGCGGTCACTGAAGCTTTCTTT
TRBV30	-	TRBJ1-4	TRBD1	CAWSIGQGITTNEKLFF	TGTGCCTGGAGTATAGGACAGGGGATTACAACTAATGAAAAACTGTTTTTT
TRBV5-8	-	TRBJ2-3	-	CASSFRDKWYF	TGTGCCAGCAGCTTCCGGGACAAGTGGTATTTT
TRBV6-5	-	TRBJ1-5	-	CASSSLSGGNQPQHF	TGTGCCAGCAGTTCCCTCTCGGGGGGGAATCAGCCCCAGCATTTT
TRBV4-3	-	TRBJ2-2	-	CASSQVGTSSIGDTGELFF	TGCGCCAGCAGCCAAGTCGGGACAAGCTCGATTGGGGACACCGGGGAGCTGTTTTTT
TRBV9	-	TRBJ2-6	TRBD1	CASSLRGPSESGANVLTF	TGTGCCAGCAGCCTAAGGGGGCCCTCGGAGTCTGGGGCCAACGTCCTGACTTTC
TRBV9	-	TRBJ2-1	TRBD2	CASRPTGLAGEQFF	TGTGCCAGCAGACCCACCGGACTAGCGGGAGAGCAGTTCTTC
TRBV2	once	TRBJ2-3	TRBD1	CASSAQGVRSTDTQYF	TGTGCCAGCAGCGCACAGGGGGTCAGGAGCACAGATACGCAGTATTTT
TRBV18	-	TRBJ1-3	TRBD1	CASSPGTANSGNTIYF	TGTGCCAGCTCACCAGGGACAGCAAACTCTGGAAACACCATATATTTT
TRBV28	-	TRBJ2-7	-	CASSSGSSYEQYF	TGTGCCAGCAGTTCAGGGTCCTCCTACGAGCAGTACTTC
TRBV4-2	-	TRBJ1-2	TRBD1	CASSQDLGTGGIQGYTF	TGTGCCAGCAGCCAAGACTTAGGGACAGGGGGCATCCAGGGCTACACCTTC
TRBV13	-	TRBJ2-1	TRBD2	CASSKAQGLAGSNINEQFF	TGTGCCAGCAGCAAAGCCCAAGGACTAGCGGGATCCAATATCAATGAGCAGTTCTTC
TRBV19	few	TRBJ2-3	TRBD2	CASRVAGSDTQYF	TGTGCCAGTAGGGTAGCGGGATCAGATACGCAGTATTTT
TRBV15	-	TRBJ2-3	-	CATSRDGQLSTDTQYF	TGTGCCACCAGCAGAGATGGACAGCTTAGCACAGATACGCAGTATTTT
TRBV28	-	TRBJ1-1	-	CASRAEGRNTEAFF	TGTGCCAGCAGAGCTGAAGGGAGGAACACTGAAGCTTTCTTT
TRBV5-1	-	TRBJ1-1	-	CASSRGQNTEAFF	TGCGCCAGCTCCCGGGGACAGAACACTGAAGCTTTCTTT
TRBV18	few	TRBJ1-4	TRBD1	CASSPPQRLQGRSEKLFF	TGTGCCAGCTCACCGCCGCAACGATTACAGGGGAGGAGTGAAAAACTGTTTTTT
TRBV7-9	-	TRBJ2-2	-	CASSIRGGMGTGELFF	TGTGCCAGCAGCATAAGGGGAGGAATGGGCACCGGGGAGCTGTTTTTT
TRBV3-1/TRBV3-2	once	TRBJ1-5	-	CASSQGNQGSNQPQHF	TGTGCCAGCAGCCAAGGAAACCAGGGGAGCAATCAGCCCCAGCATTTT
TRBV9	-	TRBJ2-5	TRBD2	CASSVVGRGGLETQYF	TGTGCCAGCAGCGTAGTCGGGCGGGGGGGCCTGGAGACCCAGTACTTC
TRBV2	-	TRBJ1-1	-	CASSVATVSTEAFF	TGTGCCAGCAGTGTTGCAACAGTATCCACTGAAGCTTTCTTT
TRBV12-3/TRBV12-4	-	TRBJ2-1	-	CASTYRGNEQFF	TGTGCCAGCACCTACCGCGGTAATGAGCAGTTCTTC
TRBV9	few	TRBJ2-2	-	CASSARDFGTGELFF	TGTGCCAGCAGCGCCCGGGATTTTGGCACCGGGGAGCTGTTTTTT